Listed below are T cell receptor beta chains from one sample, sequenced in a study of beta chain features in type 1 diabetes. Only in-frame clones appear in the TCRdb table, and some are missing; sequencing was by immunoSEQ multiplex PCR. This sample has a few hundred thousand clones, with around 16% found just once. Specimen: naive CD4+ T cells from blood. The origin of the receptors is a man aged 25-40 years with type 1 diabetes. Each CDR3 is given with its conserved first and last residue. A D gene is named only where the DNA matches it firmly. The listing skips clone size in some rows; elsewhere it reads once, few, many or a size class.

clone size: few
J gene: TRBJ2-7
V gene: TRBV7-2
D gene: TRBD2
CDR3 protein: CASRVSGSLSYEQYF
CDR3 DNA: TGTGCCAGCAGAGTAAGCGGGAGTCTCTCCTACGAGCAGTACTTC

clone size: .
J gene: TRBJ2-5
V gene: TRBV4-2
D gene: TRBD1
CDR3 protein: CASSLGRRGIRETQYF
CDR3 DNA: TGTGCCAGCAGCCTCGGGCGCAGGGGGATTAGGGAGACCCAGTACTTC

clone size: few
J gene: TRBJ1-5
V gene: TRBV10-3
D gene: .
CDR3 protein: CAITVERDQPQHF
CDR3 DNA: TGTGCCATCACAGTGGAGCGGGATCAGCCCCAGCATTTT

clone size: .
J gene: TRBJ2-5
V gene: TRBV7-2
D gene: TRBD2
CDR3 protein: CASAKSSGSQETQYF
CDR3 DNA: TGTGCCAGCGCAAAGTCTAGCGGGAGCCAAGAGACCCAGTACTTC

clone size: .
J gene: TRBJ2-1
V gene: TRBV5-1
D gene: TRBD2
CDR3 protein: CASSHGLAGDNEQFF
CDR3 DNA: TGCGCCAGCAGCCACGGACTAGCGGGAGACAATGAGCAGTTCTTC

clone size: .
J gene: TRBJ2-7
V gene: TRBV5-1
D gene: TRBD1
CDR3 protein: CASSLFPGQRSYEQYF
CDR3 DNA: TGCGCCAGCAGCTTGTTTCCGGGACAGAGGTCCTACGAGCAGTACTTC

clone size: few
J gene: TRBJ2-7
V gene: TRBV25-1
D gene: .
CDR3 protein: CASREQSHSYEQYF
CDR3 DNA: TGTGCCAGCCGGGAGCAGTCTCACTCCTACGAGCAGTACTTC

clone size: .
J gene: TRBJ1-1
V gene: TRBV19
D gene: .
CDR3 protein: CASSMGMNTEAFF
CDR3 DNA: TGTGCCAGTAGTATGGGGATGAACACTGAAGCTTTCTTT

clone size: .
J gene: TRBJ1-4
V gene: TRBV29-1
D gene: .
CDR3 protein: CSAHEGTGNEKLFF
CDR3 DNA: TGCAGCGCCCACGAGGGGACGGGGAATGAAAAACTGTTTTTT

clone size: .
J gene: TRBJ2-7
V gene: TRBV29-1
D gene: .
CDR3 protein: CSVVRSRSSYEQYF
CDR3 DNA: TGCAGCGTTGTTAGGTCAAGGAGCTCCTACGAGCAGTACTTC

clone size: .
J gene: TRBJ2-1
V gene: TRBV7-2
D gene: TRBD1
CDR3 protein: CASSPRQGISYNEQFF
CDR3 DNA: TGTGCCAGCAGCCCAAGACAGGGAATTTCCTACAATGAGCAGTTCTTC

clone size: .
J gene: TRBJ2-6
V gene: TRBV4-1
D gene: .
CDR3 protein: CASSQEEGHPSGANVLTF
CDR3 DNA: TGCGCCAGCAGCCAAGAGGAGGGACACCCCTCTGGGGCCAACGTCCTGACTTTC

clone size: .
J gene: TRBJ2-3
V gene: TRBV4-1
D gene: .
CDR3 protein: CASSQEYADTQYF
CDR3 DNA: TGCGCCAGCAGCCAAGAGTATGCAGATACGCAGTATTTT

clone size: .
J gene: TRBJ2-5
V gene: TRBV28
D gene: .
CDR3 protein: CASRDVQEQYF
CDR3 DNA: TGTGCCAGCAGAGACGTACAAGAGCAGTACTTC

clone size: .
J gene: TRBJ2-5
V gene: TRBV29-1
D gene: .
CDR3 protein: CSVCWTESQETQYF
CDR3 DNA: TGCAGCGTTTGCTGGACAGAATCTCAAGAGACCCAGTACTTC

clone size: few
J gene: TRBJ2-3
V gene: TRBV6-1
D gene: .
CDR3 protein: CGIERIRTDTQYF
CDR3 DNA: TGTGGGATAGAAAGGATTAGAACAGATACGCAGTATTTT

clone size: few
J gene: TRBJ2-2
V gene: TRBV28
D gene: .
CDR3 protein: CASSFVGGKTGSKTGELFF
CDR3 DNA: TGTGCCAGCAGTTTCGTTGGGGGTAAAACTGGAAGTAAAACCGGGGAGCTGTTTTTT

clone size: .
J gene: TRBJ2-3
V gene: TRBV30
D gene: .
CDR3 protein: CAWGSLGDTQYF
CDR3 DNA: TGTGCCTGGGGGTCATTAGGGGATACGCAGTATTTT

clone size: few
J gene: TRBJ1-4
V gene: TRBV7-2
D gene: .
CDR3 protein: CASSLSRDNEKLFF
CDR3 DNA: TGTGCCAGCAGCTTATCGAGGGATAATGAAAAACTGTTTTTT

clone size: .
J gene: TRBJ2-7
V gene: TRBV4-1
D gene: TRBD1
CDR3 protein: CASSQGGGQGSYEQYF
CDR3 DNA: TGCGCCAGCAGCCAAGGAGGGGGACAGGGCTCCTACGAGCAGTACTTC

clone size: few
J gene: TRBJ2-3
V gene: TRBV5-1
D gene: .
CDR3 protein: CASSMGQPTDTQYF
CDR3 DNA: TGCGCCAGCAGCATGGGACAACCCACAGATACGCAGTATTTT